This T cell receptor (beta chain) emerged from a study of blood T cell repertoires in COVID-19. The CDR3 covers 17 residues. V gave up 3 bases and J gave up 4 bases, with 17 bases separating them. Germline V CDR1 and CDR2: KGHDR, SFDVKD. Repertoires were generated with immunoSEQ multiplex PCR, while TCRdb's copy carries only in-frame clones and drops some. The profile shows 220,000 or so clones, under 90% of them singletons. The J gene is TRBJ2-2, the V gene TRBV24-1; possible D gene TRBD1, 5 bases. The TCR comes from a woman aged 60-70 years who had recovered from COVID-19. Source material: peripheral blood. CDR3 bases: TGTGCCACCAGTGATCCAGACGGAGACAGAGCCACCGGGGAGCTGTTTTTT. Its translation: CATSDPDGDRATGELFF.